Presented here are 21 T cell receptor beta chains from one specimen sequenced in a study of T cells expressing NK-cell markers (dated by TCRdb to about 2020). Libraries were made using 5' RACE. This sample was sequenced with an Illumina HiSeq 2000. TCRdb reprocessed the reads and lists each CDR3 protein sequence as a single entry, with no DNA. The sample's clone listing holds 550,000 or so distinct CDR3 sequences. Of the sample, under 4.5% is held by the ten largest clones. Sequencing used blood T cells: a sorted CD56 or NKG2C T cell subset, CD4+ or CD8+ T cells, or bulk PBMC T cells (not recorded which). Every receptor here comes from a man aged 18 to 29 in good health. Donor details come from another sample of the same person, matched by shared clones.

The V call is TRBV27, the J call TRBJ2-4; the D call of TRBD1 rests on TCRdb alone, since no DNA is present to check it. This CDR3 has 12 amino acids. Germline CDR1 MNHEY, CDR2 SMNVEV (reference sequence). CDR3 region: CASSMGPNIQYF.

The chain combines TRBV7-9 with TRBJ1-2; TCRdb calls TRBD1, which cannot be checked without DNA. Germline V CDR1 and CDR2: SEHNR, FQNEAQ (reference sequence). The CDR3 is made up of 14 amino acids. The CDR3 is CASSQKTAHYGYTF. Supplemented by reference TRBV7-9 and TRBJ1-2, the full variable domain reads DTGVSQNPRHKITKRGQNVTFRCDPISEHNRLYWYRQTLGQGPEFLTYFQNEAQLEKSRLLSDRFSAERPKGSFSTLEIQRTEQGDSAMYLCASSQKTAHYGYTFGSGTRLTVV.

This chain joins TRBV7-9 and TRBJ2-1; with no DNA, the TCRdb D assignment of TRBD2 cannot be verified. CDR1 is SEHNR and CDR2 is FQNEAQ in the germline V gene (reference sequence). This CDR3 is built from 15 residues. The chain's CDR3 is CASSLIAGSVREQFF.

This chain joins TRBV9 and TRBJ1-1; the D call of TRBD1 rests on TCRdb alone, since no DNA is present to check it. There are 13 residues in the CDR3. Germline loops: CDR1 SGDLS, CDR2 YYNGEE. This CDR3 is CASSGRQGGRAFF. Supplemented by reference TRBV9 and TRBJ1-1, the full variable domain reads DSGVTQTPKHLITATGQRVTLRCSPRSGDLSVYWYQQSLDQGLQFLIQYYNGEERAKGNILERFSAQQFPDLHSELNLSSLELGDSALYFCASSGRQGGRAFFGQGTRLTVV.

The chain links TRBV12-3 or TRBV12-4 to TRBJ2-3; with no DNA, the TCRdb D assignment of TRBD2 cannot be verified. This CDR3 region has 14 residues. The CDR3 protein is CASSPGLGGDTQYF.

The J gene is TRBJ1-1, the V gene TRBV29-1. The CDR3 runs to 12 residues. Germline V lookup: CDR1 SQVTM, CDR2 ANQGSEA. This chain's CDR3 is CSVPDSNTEAFF.

The J gene is TRBJ1-3, the V gene TRBV5-1; TCRdb proposes TRBD1, but this gene call is untestable without DNA. Germline-derived CDR1 and CDR2 are SGHRS and YFSETQ. This CDR3 spans 17 amino acids. This CDR3 is CASSLAGWGTEGNTIYF. Full variable domain (remainder filled in from reference TRBV5-1 and TRBJ1-3): KAGVTQTPRYLIKTRGQQVTLSCSPISGHRSVSWYQQTPGQGLQFLFEYFSETQRNKGNFPGRFSGRQFSNSRSEMNVSTLELGDSALYLCASSLAGWGTEGNTIYFGEGSWLTVV.

The rearrangement links TRBV12-3 or TRBV12-4 to TRBJ2-1; TCRdb's assignment of TRBD1 cannot be checked, as there is no DNA. The CDR3 consists of 16 residues. The CDR3 protein is CASSSDRIVLGNEQFF.

The chain's CDR3 is CASRNLAGGSYNEQFF. This sequence joins TRBV6-2 or TRBV6-3 and TRBJ2-1; there is no DNA to check the TCRdb D call of TRBD2. The CDR3 consists of 16 residues. Per germline, CDR1 MNHEY and CDR2 SVGEGT.

This CDR3 is CASRGTGNNSPLHF. The chain carries TRBV27 and TRBJ1-6; TCRdb selects TRBD1, and the lack of DNA leaves this call unchecked. Germline V gives CDR1 MNHEY, CDR2 SMNVEV (reference sequence). This CDR3 contains 14 residues.

This rearrangement joins TRBV20-1 to TRBJ2-2; TCRdb's D call of TRBD1 is untestable without DNA. CDR1 DFQATT and CDR2 SNEGSKA come from the germline V gene (reference sequence). The CDR3 extends over 14 amino acids. The CDR3: CSAKPTIPGGELFF.

This chain links TRBV7-9 with TRBJ1-2; TCRdb gives TRBD1 as the D gene, but with no DNA this cannot be confirmed. CDR3 length: 15 amino acids. Germline values: CDR1 SEHNR, CDR2 FQNEAQ (reference sequence). CDR3 residues: CASSLVGVKDNGYTF.

V is TRBV7-9 and J is TRBJ2-1. In germline, CDR1 is SEHNR, CDR2 FQNEAQ (reference sequence). The CDR3 is 14 amino acids. CDR3: CASSLRGTYNEQFF.

The chain is built from TRBV29-1 and TRBJ2-3; as DNA is missing, the TRBD2 call by TCRdb cannot be tested. This CDR3 is 11 amino acids long. The germline CDR1 and CDR2 sequences are SQVTM and ANQGSEA. The CDR3 sequence: CSYGREGYQYF.

The chain couples TRBV12-3 or TRBV12-4 to TRBJ2-2; TCRdb lists TRBD1, though no DNA is available to test this call. The CDR3 extends over 16 amino acids. The CDR3 reads CASSPLSGQGTGELFF.

The CDR3 here is CASSQPGQGPNTEAFF. The rearrangement links TRBV3-1 to TRBJ1-1; the TCRdb call, TRBD1, lacks DNA for checking. Germline CDR1 is LGHDT and CDR2 is YNNKEL (reference sequence). The length of the CDR3 is 16 residues.

The CDR3 region is CASGSRQGISTNEKLFF. This sequence joins TRBV12-5 and TRBJ1-4; TCRdb's assignment of TRBD1 cannot be checked, as there is no DNA. Germline V gives CDR1 LGHNT, CDR2 FRNRAP. The CDR3 runs to 17 residues.

V gene TRBV24-1 combines with J gene TRBJ1-2. Germline CDR1 is KGHDR and CDR2 is SFDVKD. CDR3 length equals 13 residues. The CDR3 here is CATSDFAGIGYTF.

The chain joins TRBV20-1 to TRBJ2-3; no DNA is available, so the TRBD2 call from TCRdb remains unchecked. This CDR3 is built from 14 residues. Per germline, CDR1 DFQATT and CDR2 SNEGSKA (reference sequence). This chain's CDR3 is CSAVREGRRDTQYF.

This chain links TRBV6-2 or TRBV6-3 with TRBJ2-4. The CDR3 is 14 amino acids. CDR1 is MNHEY, CDR2 SVGEGT, per germline. CDR3 in amino acids: CASWSGVAKNIQYF.

The V gene is TRBV30, the J gene TRBJ2-1; the D gene TCRdb calls, TRBD2, cannot be checked with no DNA. The CDR3 contains 14 residues. Germline V gene lookup returns CDR1 GTSNPN and CDR2 SVGIG (reference sequence). The chain's CDR3 is CAWRLAGGGDEQFF. The whole variable domain, filled in from reference TRBV30 and TRBJ2-1, reads SQTIHQWPATLVQPVGSPLSLECTVEGTSNPNLYWYRQAAGRGLQLLFYSVGIGQISSEVPQNLSASRPQDRQFILSSKKLLLSDSGFYLCAWRLAGGGDEQFFGPGTRLTVL.